This TCR beta chain was sequenced for a study of cytotoxic CD8 clonotypes in ibrutinib-treated CLL. Study at large: Researchers reported around 10 relapsed/refractory and roughly 15 treatment-naive patients, roughly 18 of them IGHV unmutated. On average, more than 80,000 productive rearrangements and 260,000 or so productive templates per sample. Following treatment for a median roughly twelve months, range 6 to 36, response samples were then taken.

Findings and limits, study-wide: Sustained-remission and progressing patients were not sampled at matched times.

A word on this clone: Its antigen is unidentified.

Sequencing was performed with immunoSEQ multiplex PCR; in TCRdb, only in-frame clones are kept and a portion is missing. The sample has 50,000 to 65,000 clones; roughly 57% are singletons. The receptor was isolated from a human donor with chronic lymphocytic leukemia. The sequenced sample was PBMCs, obtained after 12 months of ibrutinib treatment.

The DNA for the CDR3 is TGTGCCAGCAGTTACGAGGGGCGGGCGCAGTTCTTC. It is translated as CASSYEGRAQFF. This rearrangement joins TRBV6-5 to TRBJ2-1; D may correspond to TRBD1 or TRBD2 (5 bases each). Germline loops: CDR1 MNHEY, CDR2 SVGAGI. The ends were cut back, 2 bases at V and 12 bases at J, with 11 bases in the middle. The CDR3 has 12 amino acids.